The clone carrying this T cell receptor (beta chain) showed up just a few times. V gave up 7 bases and J gave up 4 bases; unmatched junction bases: 6. This CDR3 is built from 14 residues. CDR1 and CDR2 (germline): LNHNV, YYDKDF (reference sequence). The data are from a study of T cell responses to AZD1222 COVID-19 vaccine. TCRdb keeps only in-frame clones here, not all; method: immunoSEQ multiplex PCR. The sample lists around 80,000 clones; about 88% were seen once. This receptor was identified in an adult in good health. The sequencing used peripheral blood, collected on day 0 of AZD1222 vaccination. The V call is TRBV15, the J call TRBJ2-3; 9 bases match TRBD1. CDR3 in amino acids: CATKRDRAADTQYF. CDR3 DNA: TGTGCCACCAAGCGGGACAGGGCGGCAGATACGCAGTATTTT.